The next 27 T cell receptor beta chains were all read from a single sample in a study of a mutant IDH1 vaccine in newly diagnosed glioma. Antigens for these TCRs are unknown. Time point indicated: week 23, last vaccination. Doses consisted of 300 ug of mutant IDH1 20-mer peptide each, paired with topical imiquimod. Only in-frame clones appear in the TCRdb table, and some are missing; sequencing was by immunoSEQ multiplex PCR. The table has some 60,000 clones, approximately 87% seen once; the top ten hold approximately 1.5%. The starting material was PBMCs, obtained from a glioma patient whose treatment included an IDH1 peptide vaccine. Source of these receptors: a man aged 35-49 years with glioma.

The chain employs TRBV10-3 and TRBJ2-7, with D perhaps matching TRBD1 (5 bases). This CDR3 is 14 amino acids long. Trimming stripped 4 bases from V and 5 bases from J, with 15 bases between. The germline V gene encodes CDR1 ENHRY and CDR2 SYGVKD. The CDR3 nucleotides are TGTGCCATCAGTGGACAGATCCCGTTTGACGAGCAGTACTTC. Protein product: CAISGQIPFDEQYF.

The J gene is TRBJ2-3, the V gene TRBV7-3; 10 bases align to TRBD2. V lost 4 bases to trimming and J lost 2 bases; unmatched junction nucleotides: 3. CDR1 and CDR2 from the germline V gene are SGHTA and FQGTGA. The CDR3 extends over 15 amino acids. CDR3 DNA: TGTGCCAGCAGCTCAGGACTAGCGGTCACAGATACGCAGTATTTT. Translation gives CASSSGLAVTDTQYF.

This chain connects TRBV7-9 to TRBJ1-3, with a possible D match to TRBD1 (6 bases). V dropped 5 bases and J dropped 0 bases, with 11 bases sitting between them. Germline-derived CDR1 and CDR2 are SEHNR and FQNEAQ (reference sequence). The CDR3 has 15 residues. CDR3 DNA sequence: TGTGCCAGCAGCCCCGGGACATTCTCTGGAAACACCATATATTTT. Translated, it gives CASSPGTFSGNTIYF.

The rearrangement links TRBV28 to TRBJ1-5; possibly TRBD1 for D (5 bases). Germline V gene sequence: CDR1 MDHEN, CDR2 SYDVKM. This CDR3 has 12 residues. Trimming shortened V by 7 bases and J by 11 bases, and 15 bases separated the two germline ends. This CDR3 is CASKGRVGTQHF. The DNA for the CDR3 is TGTGCCAGCAAAGGCAGGGTCGGGACCCAGCATTTT. Drawing the rest from reference TRBV28 and TRBJ1-5, the complete variable domain is DVKVTQSSRYLVKRTGEKVFLECVQDMDHENMFWYRQDPGLGLRLIYFSYDVKMKEKGDIPEGYSVSREKKERFSLILESASTNQTSMYLCASKGRVGTQHFGDGTRLSIL.

The rearrangement joins TRBV20-1 to TRBJ2-2, with D unclear. Germline loops: CDR1 DFQATT, CDR2 SNEGSKA (reference sequence). The CDR3 has 10 amino acids. The germline V and J ends were trimmed by 5 bases and 7 bases, with 5 bases remaining between them. This CDR3 reads CSAWSGELFF. The CDR3 region has the DNA TGCAGTGCTTGGAGCGGGGAGCTGTTTTTT.

V is TRBV6-5 and J is TRBJ2-6, with 7 bases identical to TRBD1. The J segment lost 3 bases and the V segment lost 6 bases, leaving 5 bases of the junction unmatched. Germline V gives CDR1 MNHEY, CDR2 SVGAGI. The CDR3 loop spans 15 amino acids. CDR3 in DNA: TGTGCCAGCAGCCTTGACAGGGATGGGGCCAACGTCCTGACTTTC. The encoded protein is CASSLDRDGANVLTF.

The gene calls are TRBV4-3 and TRBJ2-7; TRBD1 aligns across 9 bases. Per the germline V gene, CDR1 is LGHNA and CDR2 is YSLEER. The V and J ends lost 4 bases and 3 bases, in that order; junction bases with no gene match: 7. This CDR3 has 15 residues. The CDR3 DNA is TGCGCCAGCAGCCCCTCAACAGGGGGCAGCTACGAGCAGTACTTC. This gives the protein CASSPSTGGSYEQYF.

The chain links TRBV18 to TRBJ1-2; D not resolved. This CDR3 has 13 residues. CDR1 and CDR2 (germline): KGHSH, LQKENI. V lost 3 bases, J lost 2 bases, and 7 bases lay in between. As DNA, the CDR3 is TGTGCCAGCTCACCGGGAGGAAACTATGGCTACACCTTC. Translated: CASSPGGNYGYTF.

J is TRBJ2-3 and V is TRBV2, with 9 positions matching TRBD2. Germline CDR1 is SNHLY and CDR2 is FYNNEI. The CDR3 spans 15 residues. V lost 4 bases and J lost 1; bases outside the gene matches: 3. CDR3 region: CASSGTSAGTDTQYF. The CDR3, as DNA: TGTGCCAGCAGTGGGACTAGCGCCGGCACAGATACGCAGTATTTT.

This chain joins TRBV2 and TRBJ2-7; D is unclear. The germline CDR1 and CDR2 sequences are SNHLY and FYNNEI. CDR3 size: 13 residues. V lost 4 bases to trimming and J lost 7 bases, with 14 bases between them. CDR3: CASSAFRSQEQYF. In nucleotides, the CDR3 is TGTGCCAGCAGTGCGTTCCGCTCCCAGGAGCAGTACTTC.

This clone was observed a single time. J is TRBJ2-3 and V is TRBV27; either TRBD1 or TRBD2 may fit D (5 bases each). Between the trimmed V and J ends, which lost 7 bases and 0 bases, there was a span of 20 bases. Per germline, CDR1 MNHEY and CDR2 SMNVEV (reference sequence). This CDR3 contains 17 residues. The CDR3 nucleotides read TGTGCCAGCAATCCTCTCGGGACCCGCTTTAGCACAGATACGCAGTATTTT. It specifies CASNPLGTRFSTDTQYF.

The chain carries TRBV6-1 and TRBJ2-6; perhaps TRBD1 as D (5 bases). Germline CDR1 and CDR2: MNHNS and SASEGT. This CDR3 contains 15 residues. The V gene lost 4 bases and the J gene lost 0 bases, with 7 bases spanning the gap. This CDR3 is CASSGDSSGANVLTF. The CDR3 nucleotides read TGTGCCAGCAGTGGAGACAGCTCTGGGGCCAACGTCCTGACTTTC.

This chain uses TRBV2 with TRBJ2-7; no reliable D call. The CDR3 is 15 amino acids. Trimming shortened V by 1 base and J by 3 bases, and 13 bases separated the two germline ends. Germline loops: CDR1 SNHLY, CDR2 FYNNEI. The chain's CDR3 is CASSEDSSPFYEQYF. In DNA, the CDR3 is TGTGCCAGCAGTGAAGACTCCTCCCCTTTCTACGAGCAGTACTTC.

V gene TRBV18 combines with J gene TRBJ1-1; unclear D gene. The ends were cut back, 3 bases at V and 5 bases at J, with 10 bases in the middle. CDR3 length equals 13 residues. CDR1 is KGHSH, CDR2 LQKENI, per germline. In nucleotides, the CDR3 is TGTGCCAGCTCACCTACGGTAGGAACTGAAGCTTTCTTT. Its protein is CASSPTVGTEAFF.

J is TRBJ2-7 and V is TRBV18, with 9 nucleotides matching TRBD1. This CDR3 comprises 13 residues. V lost 5 bases, J lost 3 bases, and 2 bases stayed unmatched. Germline values: CDR1 KGHSH, CDR2 LQKENI. The CDR3 DNA sequence: TGTGCCAGCTCATGGACAGGGGACTACGAGCAGTACTTC. This sequence encodes CASSWTGDYEQYF.

The rearrangement joins TRBV6-5 to TRBJ1-1; 8 nucleotides align to TRBD1. There are 14 residues in the CDR3. From germline, CDR1 is MNHEY and CDR2 SVGAGI. V lost 7 bases, J lost 1 base, and 5 bases stayed unmatched. CDR3 DNA sequence: TGTGCCAGCACCGCCGACAGGGGGAACACTGAAGCTTTCTTT. Translating it yields CASTADRGNTEAFF.

The chain links TRBV5-1 to TRBJ2-6; no firm D call. V gave up 5 bases and J gave up 3 bases, with 12 bases separating them. The CDR3 is made up of 15 amino acids. CDR1 SGHRS and CDR2 YFSETQ come from the germline V gene. CDR3 residues: CASRAGTGGANVLTF. The CDR3, as DNA: TGCGCCAGCAGAGCAGGTACTGGTGGGGCCAACGTCCTGACTTTC. Full variable domain (rest looked up from reference TRBV5-1 and TRBJ2-6): KAGVTQTPRYLIKTRGQQVTLSCSPISGHRSVSWYQQTPGQGLQFLFEYFSETQRNKGNFPGRFSGRQFSNSRSEMNVSTLELGDSALYLCASRAGTGGANVLTFGAGSRLTVL.

The chain recombines TRBV7-6 with TRBJ1-3; no firm D call. Germline V lookup: CDR1 SGHVS, CDR2 FNYEAQ. Trimming stripped 3 bases from V and 2 bases from J, with 14 bases between. CDR3 length: 16 amino acids. Here the CDR3 DNA reads TGTGCCAGCAGCTTCTCGGGCGACAATCCTGGAAACACCATATATTTT. Its translation: CASSFSGDNPGNTIYF.

There are a few counts of this clone. The rearrangement uses TRBV28 and TRBJ1-4; D remains ambiguous. The V end was cut by 3 bases, the J end by 0 bases, with 5 bases between. Germline V gene sequence: CDR1 MDHEN, CDR2 SYDVKM. The CDR3 totals 14 residues. The CDR3 is CASSFFATNEKLFF. In nucleotides, the CDR3 is TGTGCCAGCAGTTTCTTTGCAACTAATGAAAAACTGTTTTTT.

The J gene is TRBJ2-7, the V gene TRBV7-3, with TRBD2 matching over 11 bases. Looked up from germline, CDR1 is SGHTA and CDR2 is FQGTGA. CDR3 length equals 16 residues. The junction had 15 bases not matched to a gene; V was cut back by 7 bases and J by 7 bases. The CDR3 region has the DNA TGTGCCAGCAACCCCGGGGGGACTAGCGGAGGGAGAGAGCAGTACTTC. Protein sequence: CASNPGGTSGGREQYF.

Only a few counts were recorded for this clone. CDR3 nucleotides: TGTGCCAGCAGCGTAGGCTTGTCGGCCGGGACCGGGGAGCTGTTTTTT. This gives the protein CASSVGLSAGTGELFF. The chain couples TRBV9 to TRBJ2-2; no firm D call. Looked up from germline, CDR1 is SGDLS and CDR2 is YYNGEE. CDR3 length: 16 residues. V gave up 0 bases and J gave up 5 bases, with 14 bases separating them.

This clone was seen just once. The chain couples TRBV7-2 to TRBJ2-1; 8 bases map to TRBD1. CDR3 length equals 16 residues. Germline lookup yields CDR1 SGHTA and CDR2 FQGNSA. V lost 4 bases to trimming and J lost 7 bases; unmatched junction nucleotides: 12. The CDR3 bases are TGTGCCAGCAGCTCTCGACAGGGGACATTTGGGAATGAGCAGTTCTTC. This translates into CASSSRQGTFGNEQFF.

The V call is TRBV5-1, the J call TRBJ1-2, with a possible D match to TRBD1 (6 bases). V was clipped by 4 bases and J by 2 bases, with 9 bases between them. This CDR3 spans 13 amino acids. Germline V CDR1 and CDR2: SGHRS, YFSETQ. CDR3 protein: CASSTDRNYGYTF. CDR3 sequence (DNA): TGCGCCAGCAGCACCGACAGGAACTATGGCTACACCTTC.

This chain joins TRBV5-5 and TRBJ2-3; 13 bases align to TRBD2. Germline V gene data show CDR1 as SGHKS and CDR2 as YYEKEE (reference sequence). The J segment lost 5 bases and the V segment lost 7 bases, leaving 22 bases of the junction unmatched. The CDR3 is 20 amino acids. The DNA of the CDR3 is TGTGCCAGCGGATCTGCCAGAGGACTAGCGGGAGTTTCTCCTCTAGATACGCAGTATTTT. Translating gives CASGSARGLAGVSPLDTQYF.

The chain combines TRBV18 with TRBJ2-7; 12 nucleotides match TRBD1. This CDR3 comprises 15 residues. Per germline, CDR1 KGHSH and CDR2 LQKENI. V lost 1 base to trimming and J lost 4 bases; unmatched junction nucleotides: 2. The CDR3 loop reads CASSPLGQGAYEQYF. The CDR3 nucleotides read TGTGCCAGCTCACCACTGGGACAGGGGGCTTACGAGCAGTACTTC.

The chain links TRBV6-5 to TRBJ1-2, with 8 bases fitting TRBD1. The V gene's germline CDR1 is MNHEY and CDR2 SVGAGI. V shed 5 bases, J shed 7 bases, and the junction held 9 bases outside the gene matches. The CDR3 totals 14 residues. CDR3 region: CASSRTGREVGYTF. CDR3 in DNA: TGTGCCAGCAGTCGGACAGGGAGGGAAGTTGGCTACACCTTC.

The rearrangement links TRBV2 to TRBJ1-3; the D is unclear. V was clipped by 5 bases and J by 2 bases, with 4 bases between them. Germline CDR1 is SNHLY and CDR2 is FYNNEI. The CDR3 has 12 residues. The CDR3 sequence: CASSSTGNTIYF. CDR3 nucleotide sequence: TGTGCCAGCAGTTCGACTGGAAACACCATATATTTT.